The clone carrying this T cell receptor (beta chain) showed up just a few times. Its specificity is not known. Template switching added a universal primer site; cDNA carried unique molecular identifiers. TCRdb reprocessed the 5' RACE reads via MiXCR and lists one record per CDR3 protein. The data show roughly 1.6 million distinct CDR3 sequences, 32% seen once. Germline V gene sequence: CDR1 DFQATT, CDR2 SNEGSKA (reference sequence). The V gene lost 3 bases and the J gene lost 6 bases, with 12 bases spanning the gap. This CDR3 contains 13 residues. This entry comes from a study of identical twins. Study results and limitations: High-abundance cord blood beta clonotypes had fewer insertions; memory repertoires showed none.

The clonotype originates from a newborn girl in good health. V gene TRBV20-1 combines with J gene TRBJ1-5; D possibly corresponds to TRBD1 (5 bases). Sequenced input: cord blood. This CDR3 is CSASPQGTQPQHF. In DNA form, the CDR3 reads TGCAGTGCTAGCCCTCAGGGCACTCAGCCCCAGCATTTT.